This TCR beta chain is from a study of blood T cell repertoires in COVID-19. Germline V gives CDR1 SGHNT, CDR2 YENEEA. This CDR3 comprises 17 residues. The V and J ends lost 2 bases and 4 bases, in that order; junction bases with no gene match: 10. Produced via immunoSEQ multiplex PCR; TCRdb's table is partial and in-frame only. The table shows over 200,000 clones, with more than 75% occurring only once. Participants were aged roughly 18 to 89 years from around 25 US areas. This receptor was taken from a man younger than 30 who had recovered from COVID-19. Sequencing was done on a sample of PBMCs or T cells enriched from blood (not recorded which). This sequence joins TRBV11-3 and TRBJ2-7; 11 positions match TRBD2. The CDR3 DNA is TGTGCCAGCAGCTTACCGCCCGGGGGGACTAGCGGATACGAGCAGTACTTC. This gives the protein CASSLPPGGTSGYEQYF. Full variable domain (remainder filled in from reference TRBV11-3 and TRBJ2-7): EAGVVQSPRYKIIEKKQPVAFWCNPISGHNTLYWYLQNLGQGPELLIRYENEEAVDDSQLPKDRFSAERLKGVDSTLKIQPAELGDSAVYLCASSLPPGGTSGYEQYFGPGTRLTVT.